The 29 T cell receptor beta chains reported below all come from one sample, sequenced in a study of breast tumors, draining lymph nodes, adjacent tissues. TCRdb independently ran MiXCR on the multiplex PCR reads; one entry per CDR3 protein. The sample consists of around 110,000 distinct CDR3 sequences, 30% of them appearing once. The lymph nodes were axillary draining lymph nodes from breast cancer patients. Sequencing was done on a sample of axillary lymph node tissue. The receptor source for this set is a female donor with breast cancer. Some clones in this sample may be carry-over from other donors' samples.

J is TRBJ1-2 and V is TRBV12-3 or TRBV12-4; 9 bases fit TRBD1. Trimming at V came to 9 bases and at J to 8 bases, leaving 10 bases not matched to a gene. This CDR3 has 13 residues. In nucleotides, the CDR3 is TGTGCCAGGAGTCGCGGACAGGGGAGAGGCTACACCTTC. Its translation: CARSRGQGRGYTF.

This clonotype occurred once. This chain uses TRBV7-3 with TRBJ2-1; TRBD2 matches at 12 bases. CDR3 size: 15 residues. Germline loops: CDR1 SGHTA, CDR2 FQGTGA. The V segment lost 6 bases and the J segment 5 bases; nucleotides outside the gene matches: 5. CDR3 residues: CASSQTSGSHNEQFF. Here the CDR3 DNA reads TGTGCCAGCAGTCAGACTAGCGGGAGCCACAATGAGCAGTTCTTC.

This clonotype came up many times. The chain has TRBV20-1 and TRBJ1-6, with TRBD1 identical over 10 bases. Germline-derived CDR1 and CDR2 are DFQATT and SNEGSKA (reference sequence). Germline trimming cut 5 bases from V and 4 bases from J; bases unmatched to any gene: 5. This CDR3 has 15 residues. CDR3 sequence reads: CSARQGAGYNSPLHF. In DNA form, the CDR3 reads TGCAGTGCTCGACAGGGGGCGGGTTATAATTCACCCCTCCACTTT.

In this sample, this clonotype turned up many times. This chain connects TRBV20-1 to TRBJ2-1, with 12 bases matching TRBD2. V dropped 2 bases and J dropped 12; count of bases not matched to a gene: 14. This CDR3 is built from 16 residues. Germline V gene lookup returns CDR1 DFQATT and CDR2 SNEGSKA (reference sequence). Here the CDR3 reads CSARTGLAGFRSGQFF. The CDR3, as DNA: TGCAGTGCTAGAACAGGACTAGCGGGATTCCGGAGCGGGCAGTTCTTC.

This clonotype is classed as medium-sized. The chain uses TRBV7-9 and TRBJ2-5; D unclear. V lost 1 base and J 0 bases, leaving 6 bases between the germline ends. The CDR3 extends over 14 amino acids. Germline V gives CDR1 SEHNR, CDR2 FQNEAQ (reference sequence). CDR3 DNA: TGTGCCAGCAGCTTAGTAGGCTACCAAGAGACCCAGTACTTC. Translation gives CASSLVGYQETQYF.

This clonotype was recorded many times. This chain uses TRBV27 with TRBJ2-7, with D uncertain. The V end was cut by 2 bases, the J end by 2 bases, with 13 bases between. From germline, CDR1 is MNHEY and CDR2 SMNVEV (reference sequence). The CDR3 sequence is 15 residues long. The CDR3 DNA reads TGTGCCAGCAGTTTAAGGGCTCCTCGGCCCTACGAGCAGTACTTC. This codes for CASSLRAPRPYEQYF.

This clonotype was recorded at least ten times. The chain combines TRBV30 with TRBJ2-1; 13 nucleotides align to TRBD2. Trimming at V came to 4 bases and at J to 6 bases, leaving 6 bases not matched to a gene. Germline CDR1 reads GTSNPN; CDR2 reads SVGIG (reference sequence). The CDR3 extends over 15 amino acids. CDR3 amino acids: CAWTLLAGGVNEQFF. DNA for the CDR3: TGTGCCTGGACCCTACTAGCGGGAGGGGTCAATGAGCAGTTCTTC.

The CDR3 bases are TGCGCCAGCAGCCAAAAGGGGAGGGCCAACGAGCAGTACTTC. Translation gives CASSQKGRANEQYF. The chain joins TRBV4-1 to TRBJ2-7, with TRBD2 matching 7 bases. Germline V CDR1 and CDR2: MGHRA, YSYEKL. V lost 2 bases and J lost 5; bases outside the gene matches: 6. This CDR3 has 14 amino acids.

This clonotype was recorded many times. The V call is TRBV11-2, the J call TRBJ1-2; TRBD1 aligns across 10 bases. Germline loops: CDR1 SGHAT, CDR2 FQNNGV. The CDR3 runs 14 residues. V lost 5 bases, J lost 2 bases, and 2 bases stayed unmatched. CDR3 loop: CASSDRGPNYGYTF. The CDR3 bases are TGTGCCAGCAGCGACAGGGGGCCCAACTATGGCTACACCTTC.

Within the sample, this clonotype is large (0.1 to 1%). The chain joins TRBV14 to TRBJ1-2; 9 bases are a match to TRBD1. This CDR3 is built from 15 residues. Germline lookup yields CDR1 SGHDN and CDR2 FVKESK. After removal of 3 bases from V and 3 bases from J, the junction contained 5 bases not matched to a gene. The CDR3 nucleotides are TGTGCCAGCAGCCACGTGGGACAGGGCTACTATGGCTACACCTTC. Protein: CASSHVGQGYYGYTF.

The chain uses TRBV5-1 and TRBJ2-3, with D perhaps TRBD2 (6 bases). Per the germline V gene, CDR1 is SGHRS and CDR2 is YFSETQ. Trimming took off 3 bases at V and 2 bases at J, with 10 bases between the two ends. The length of the CDR3 is 14 residues. For the CDR3, the DNA is TGCGCCAGCAGCTCCCCGGGAGTCACAGATACGCAGTATTTT. Protein: CASSSPGVTDTQYF.

This clonotype was picked up one time. The chain joins TRBV24-1 to TRBJ2-1; D is uncertain. Trimming pared 3 bases from V and 10 bases from J, leaving 6 bases between. Per germline, CDR1 KGHDR and CDR2 SFDVKD. The CDR3 contains 11 residues. The CDR3 coding sequence is TGTGCCACCAGTGATGCAGAGGAGCAGTTCTTC. Its protein product is CATSDAEEQFF.

The chain joins TRBV20-1 to TRBJ1-2; D may be TRBD1 (6 bases). CDR3 size: 12 residues. The V gene's germline CDR1 is DFQATT and CDR2 SNEGSKA (reference sequence). Trimming shortened V by 6 bases and J by 6 bases, and 14 bases separated the two germline ends. The CDR3 bases are TGCAGTGCGGCCGGACAGAGGAATGGCTACACCTTC. Its protein product is CSAAGQRNGYTF.

This clonotype was picked up many times. V and J are TRBV7-3 and TRBJ2-7, with TRBD2 matching over 10 bases. Germline values: CDR1 SGHTA, CDR2 FQGTGA. The CDR3 covers 15 residues. After removal of 1 base from V and 5 bases from J, the junction contained 5 bases not matched to a gene. CDR3 sequence reads: CASSLRPSGGHEQYF. In nucleotides, the CDR3 is TGTGCCAGCAGCTTAAGGCCTAGCGGGGGCCACGAGCAGTACTTC.

In this sample, this clonotype turned up many times. The rearrangement links TRBV7-8 to TRBJ2-3, with TRBD2 as a possible D gene (7 bases). There are 15 residues in the CDR3. With 3 bases removed from V and 2 bases from J, the gap between germline ends came to 12 bases. Germline V gives CDR1 SGHVS, CDR2 FQNEAQ. CDR3 amino acids: CASSLWGGLTDTQYF. The CDR3 bases are TGTGCCAGCAGCTTGTGGGGGGGGCTCACAGATACGCAGTATTTT.

The chain combines TRBV20-1 with TRBJ2-7, with D perhaps matching TRBD1 (6 bases). V lost 6 bases to trimming and J lost 0 bases, with 15 bases between them. CDR3 size: 14 residues. CDR1 is DFQATT, CDR2 SNEGSKA, per germline (reference sequence). Here the CDR3 DNA reads TGCAGTGCCACAAGACAAGGGGGCTCCTACGAGCAGTACTTC. Protein product: CSATRQGGSYEQYF.

This clonotype was counted many times. The gene calls are TRBV6-1 and TRBJ2-3, with TRBD1 identical over 10 bases. With V trimmed by 4 bases and J by 2 bases, 0 bases remained unmatched. From germline, CDR1 is MNHNS and CDR2 SASEGT. The CDR3 length is 14 residues. The CDR3, as DNA: TGTGCCAGCAGTGGACAGGGGGCCACAGATACGCAGTATTTT. It translates to CASSGQGATDTQYF.

Details on this clonotype: A much bigger clone sits one base away, suggesting this may be a read error. Likely a read error: the CDR3 ends without its conserved phenylalanine or tryptophan. V and J are TRBV7-9 and TRBJ2-4; 8 positions agree with TRBD2. CDR3 length: 14 residues. With 4 bases clipped from V and 8 bases from J, the junction kept 7 bases outside the gene matches. CDR1 SEHNR and CDR2 FQNEAQ come from the germline V gene (reference sequence). In DNA form, the CDR3 reads TGTGCCAGCAGCTACGGGACTAGAAGTGACATTCAGTACCTC. Translated: CASSYGTRSDIQYL.

This chain joins TRBV6-5 and TRBJ2-3; the match to TRBD2 covers 8 bases. This CDR3 is built from 16 residues. Trimming cost V 6 bases and J 0 bases; bases outside gene matches: 8. CDR1 and CDR2 (germline): MNHEY, SVGAGI. The CDR3 DNA sequence: TGTGCCAGCAGCCGATACGGACTAGCTAGCACAGATACGCAGTATTTT. The encoded protein is CASSRYGLASTDTQYF.

This clonotype came up many times. The junction departs from germline at one end; a sequencing error may be responsible. V usage is TRBV5-1 and J usage is TRBJ2-5; the D gene is possibly TRBD2 (5 bases). CDR3 length: 14 amino acids. Per germline, CDR1 SGHRS and CDR2 YFSETQ. As DNA, the CDR3 is TGCGCCAGCAGCTTGGTCCTAGCCCAAGACACCCAGTACTTC. Protein product: CASSLVLAQDTQYF.

In its sample, this clonotype was seen many times. The chain couples TRBV19 to TRBJ1-1; possible D gene TRBD1, 5 bases. The CDR3 runs 11 residues. The V gene lost 10 bases and the J gene lost 4 bases, with 10 bases spanning the gap. Germline CDR1 reads LNHDA; CDR2 reads SQIVND (reference sequence). Here the CDR3 reads CATKGSTEAFF. The CDR3 nucleotides are TGTGCCACCAAGGGGTCCACTGAAGCTTTCTTT. Filled out from reference TRBV19 and TRBJ1-1, the complete variable domain reads DGGITQSPKYLFRKEGQNVTLSCEQNLNHDAMYWYRQDPGQGLRLIYYSQIVNDFQKGDIAEGYSVSREKKESFPLTVTSAQKNPTAFYLCATKGSTEAFFGQGTRLTVV.

This clonotype was counted at least ten times. The chain recombines TRBV29-1 with TRBJ2-5, with 13 nucleotides matching TRBD2. With V trimmed by 7 bases and J by 1 base, 3 bases remained unmatched. This CDR3 region has 14 residues. The germline CDR1 and CDR2 sequences are SQVTM and ANQGSEA. CDR3 bases: TGCAGCGCAGGACTAGCGGGGGCCCAAGAGACCCAGTACTTC. As protein: CSAGLAGAQETQYF.

In this sample, this clonotype turned up many times. The chain combines TRBV2 with TRBJ1-5, with D unresolved. Trimming took 8 bases from V and 7 from J, leaving 15 bases between them. From germline, CDR1 is SNHLY and CDR2 FYNNEI. This CDR3 region has 13 residues. The CDR3 nucleotides read TGTGCCAGCGCTCGCGTCGGGTCCCAGCCCCAGCATTTT. Its protein product is CASARVGSQPQHF.

This clonotype was observed a few times. The chain has TRBV6-4 and TRBJ1-1; D is unresolved. The CDR3 runs 14 residues. Trimming took 2 bases from V and 1 from J, leaving 8 bases between them. Germline CDR1 reads MRHNA; CDR2 reads SNTAGT. The DNA of the CDR3 is TGTGCCAGCAGTGACAGACCGGGGAACACTGAAGCTTTCTTT. Translating it yields CASSDRPGNTEAFF.

A few counts support this clonotype. A clone one base away is much larger, so this may be a read error. The rearrangement uses TRBV7-2 and TRBJ1-2; possibly TRBD1 for D (6 bases). V lost 3 bases, J lost 12 bases, and 26 bases lay in between. This CDR3 comprises 16 residues. The V gene's germline CDR1 is SGHTA and CDR2 FQGNSA. This chain's CDR3 is CASSFKTGLGGLGHTF. CDR3 sequence (DNA): TGTGCCAGCAGCTTCAAAACGGGGTTAGGGGGACTGGGCCACACCTTC.

At least ten counts were recorded for this clonotype. The chain uses TRBV15 and TRBJ2-7; TRBD2 matches at 8 bases. The CDR3 is made up of 15 amino acids. V dropped 2 bases and J dropped 5; count of bases not matched to a gene: 8. CDR1 and CDR2 from the germline V gene are LNHNV and YYDKDF (reference sequence). CDR3 nucleotides: TGTGCCACCAGCAGAACGCCGGGACTAGAAAACGAGCAGTACTTC. This translates into CATSRTPGLENEQYF.

This clonotype was counted between two and nine times. Being one base from a much bigger clone, this may be a read error. V is TRBV5-1 and J is TRBJ2-5, with TRBD1 matching over 10 bases. CDR3 size: 15 residues. Per germline, CDR1 SGHRS and CDR2 YFSETQ. The CDR3 DNA follows: TGCGCCAGCAGCTGGGGGACAGGGGAGGGAGAGACCCAGTGCTTC. Amino acid sequence: CASSWGTGEGETQCF.

A remark on this clonotype: One base away lies a much larger clone, so this may be a sequencing read error. DNA of the CDR3: TGTGCCAGCAGCTTGGGAGGTCCCCCTGGGTACAATGAGCAGTCCTTC. It yields the protein CASSLGGPPGYNEQSF. The J gene is TRBJ2-1, the V gene TRBV7-3, with D possibly being TRBD2 (6 bases). The CDR3 has 16 residues. Per germline, CDR1 SGHTA and CDR2 FQGTGA.

Ten or more counts support this clonotype. This may be a read error: a much more frequent sequence differs by one nucleotide. CDR3 in amino acids: CASSVLFGQGSGTGSAANVLTF. CDR3 nucleotide sequence: TGTGCCAGTAGTGTCTTGTTCGGGCAGGGAAGCGGGACGGGGTCTGCGGCCAACGTCCTGACTTTC. V is TRBV19 and J is TRBJ2-6, with TRBD2 identical over 7 bases. This CDR3 has 22 residues. Germline lookup yields CDR1 LNHDA and CDR2 SQIVND (reference sequence).